This TCR beta chain was documented in a study of T cell responses to AZD1222 COVID-19 vaccine. Sequencing used immunoSEQ multiplex PCR; TCRdb keeps in-frame clones, though not all of them. The sample contains about 140,000 clones, around nine tenths of which appear only once. The study, taken as a whole, reports: Researchers took repertoire samples only after the peak T cell response had come. Recipients of AZD1222 seropositive at baseline numbered only 6 or 7. Unmutated variant regions reportedly attract nearly half of all spike-specific TCRs. Distributed over spike, vaccine-associated CD4 TCRs predominated at 160-218 and 743-854.

Comments on this clone: Antigen: not known.

The receptor was derived from an adult in good health. The sequencing here drew on peripheral blood, taken on day 0 of AZD1222 vaccination.

CDR3 coding DNA: TGTGCCAGTAGTATCGCAGGGCGCGAGCAGTTCTTC. This codes for CASSIAGREQFF. The rearrangement joins TRBV19 to TRBJ2-1; D possibly corresponds to TRBD1 (5 bases). V was trimmed by 3 bases and J by 10 bases, leaving 10 bases between them. The CDR3 has 12 amino acids. Germline values: CDR1 LNHDA, CDR2 SQIVND (reference sequence).